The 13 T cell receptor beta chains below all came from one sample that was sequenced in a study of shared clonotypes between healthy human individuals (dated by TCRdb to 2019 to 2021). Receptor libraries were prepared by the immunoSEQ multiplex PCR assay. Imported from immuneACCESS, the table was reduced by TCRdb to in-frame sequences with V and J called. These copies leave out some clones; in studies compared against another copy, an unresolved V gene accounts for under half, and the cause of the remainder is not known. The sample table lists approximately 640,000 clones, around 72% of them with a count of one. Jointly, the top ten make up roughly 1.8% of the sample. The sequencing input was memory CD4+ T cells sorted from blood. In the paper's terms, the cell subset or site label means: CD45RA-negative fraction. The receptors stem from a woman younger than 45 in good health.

The CDR3 region has the DNA TGTGCCAGCAGGAGGACAGGGAACACTGAAGCTTTCTTT. Protein product: CASRRTGNTEAFF. The rearrangement uses TRBV2 and TRBJ1-1; 7 nucleotides align to TRBD1. J lost 1 base, V lost 6 bases, and 2 bases had no gene match. Germline CDR1 reads SNHLY; CDR2 reads FYNNEI. The CDR3 runs to 13 residues. The full variable domain, its missing parts supplied by reference TRBV2 and TRBJ1-1, is EPEVTQTPSHQVTQMGQEVILRCVPISNHLYFYWYRQILGQKVEFLVSFYNNEISEKSEIFDDQFSVERPDGSNFTLKIRSTKLEDSAMYFCASRRTGNTEAFFGQGTRLTVV.

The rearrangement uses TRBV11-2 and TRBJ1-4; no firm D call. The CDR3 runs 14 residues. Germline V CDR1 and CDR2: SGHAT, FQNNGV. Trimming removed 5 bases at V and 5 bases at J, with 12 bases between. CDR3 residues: CASSVGGGNEKLFF. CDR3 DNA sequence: TGTGCCAGCAGCGTCGGAGGTGGCAATGAAAAACTGTTTTTT.

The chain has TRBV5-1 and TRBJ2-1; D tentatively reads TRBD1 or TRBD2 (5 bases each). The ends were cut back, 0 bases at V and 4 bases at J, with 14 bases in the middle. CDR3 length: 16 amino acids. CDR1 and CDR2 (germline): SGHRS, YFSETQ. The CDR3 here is CASSLGQGRGYNEQFF. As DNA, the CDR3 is TGCGCCAGCAGCTTGGGTCAGGGACGAGGGTACAATGAGCAGTTCTTC.

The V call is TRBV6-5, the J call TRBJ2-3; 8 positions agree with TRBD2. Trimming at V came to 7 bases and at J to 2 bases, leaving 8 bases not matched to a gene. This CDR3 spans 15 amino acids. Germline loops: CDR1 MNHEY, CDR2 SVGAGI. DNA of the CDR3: TGTGCCAGCAAGTTTGCGGGAGGATCCACAGATACGCAGTATTTT. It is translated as CASKFAGGSTDTQYF.

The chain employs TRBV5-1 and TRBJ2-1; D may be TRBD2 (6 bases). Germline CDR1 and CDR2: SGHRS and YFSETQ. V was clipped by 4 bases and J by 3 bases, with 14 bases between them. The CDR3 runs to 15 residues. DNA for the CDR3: TGCGCCAGCAGCAACTCGGGGGACTTCTACAATGAGCAGTTCTTC. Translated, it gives CASSNSGDFYNEQFF.

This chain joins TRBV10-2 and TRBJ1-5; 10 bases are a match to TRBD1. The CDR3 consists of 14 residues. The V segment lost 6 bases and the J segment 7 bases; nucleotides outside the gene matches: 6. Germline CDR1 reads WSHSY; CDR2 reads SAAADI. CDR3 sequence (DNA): TGCGCCAGCAGCAAGACAGGGGGCGAACAGCCCCAGCATTTT. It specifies CASSKTGGEQPQHF.

CDR3 bases: TGCGCCAGCAATAGAGCTGGGGACAATGAGCAGTTCTTC. Protein product: CASNRAGDNEQFF. This chain links TRBV10-1 with TRBJ2-1; D is ambiguous. CDR3 length: 13 residues. Trimming removed 7 bases from V and 5 bases from J, with 12 bases in between. Germline CDR1 WNHNN, CDR2 SYGVQD (reference sequence).

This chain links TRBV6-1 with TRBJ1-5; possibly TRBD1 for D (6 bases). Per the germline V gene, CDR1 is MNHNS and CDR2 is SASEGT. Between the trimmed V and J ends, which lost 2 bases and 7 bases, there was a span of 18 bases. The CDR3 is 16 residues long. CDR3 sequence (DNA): TGTGCCAGCAGTGAACAGGGGCGGGGGAATAGCCAGCCCCAGCATTTT. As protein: CASSEQGRGNSQPQHF.

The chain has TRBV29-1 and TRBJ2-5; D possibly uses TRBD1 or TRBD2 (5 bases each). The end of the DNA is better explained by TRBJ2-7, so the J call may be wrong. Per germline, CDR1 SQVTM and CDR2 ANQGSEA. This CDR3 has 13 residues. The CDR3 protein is CSVVGQGPYEQYF. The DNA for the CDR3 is TGCAGCGTTGTAGGGCAGGGACCCTACGAGCAGTACTTC.

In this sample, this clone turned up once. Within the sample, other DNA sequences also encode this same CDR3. The CDR3 bases are TGTGCCAGCAGCTTAGGACAGGGTGGGACTAATGAAAAACTGTTTTTT. Its protein product is CASSLGQGGTNEKLFF. V gene TRBV7-9 combines with J gene TRBJ1-4, with 7 bases matching TRBD1. V gave up 1 base and J gave up 2 bases; unmatched junction bases: 4. The germline V gene has CDR1 SEHNR and CDR2 FQNEAQ (reference sequence). CDR3 size: 16 residues.

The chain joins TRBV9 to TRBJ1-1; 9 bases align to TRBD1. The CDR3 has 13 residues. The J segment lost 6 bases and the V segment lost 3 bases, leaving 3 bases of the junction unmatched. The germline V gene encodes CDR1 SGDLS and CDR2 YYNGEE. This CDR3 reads CASSGTGGSEAFF. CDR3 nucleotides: TGTGCCAGCAGCGGAACAGGGGGCTCTGAAGCTTTCTTT. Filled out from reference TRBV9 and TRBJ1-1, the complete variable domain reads DSGVTQTPKHLITATGQRVTLRCSPRSGDLSVYWYQQSLDQGLQFLIQYYNGEERAKGNILERFSAQQFPDLHSELNLSSLELGDSALYFCASSGTGGSEAFFGQGTRLTVV.

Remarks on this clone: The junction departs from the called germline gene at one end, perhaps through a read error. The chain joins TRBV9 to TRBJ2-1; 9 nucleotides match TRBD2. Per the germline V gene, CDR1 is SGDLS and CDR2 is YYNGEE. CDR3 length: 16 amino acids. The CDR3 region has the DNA TGTGCCAGCAGCGTAGGGGGCGGGAGGGCCTATAATGAGCAGTTCTTC. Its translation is CASSVGGGRAYNEQFF.

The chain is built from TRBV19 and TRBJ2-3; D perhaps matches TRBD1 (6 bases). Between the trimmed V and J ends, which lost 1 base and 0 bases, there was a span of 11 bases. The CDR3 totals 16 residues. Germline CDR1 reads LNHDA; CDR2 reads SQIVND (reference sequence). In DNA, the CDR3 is TGTGCCAGTAGTATAGCCGTGGGGGCTAGCACAGATACGCAGTATTTT. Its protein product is CASSIAVGASTDTQYF.